This TCR beta chain was found in a study of blood T cell repertoires in COVID-19. Data came from immunoSEQ multiplex PCR; TCRdb stores just in-frame clones and leaves some out. Here the sample spans about 70,000 clones, around 90% being singletons. The germline V gene has CDR1 DFQATT and CDR2 SNEGSKA (reference sequence). This CDR3 is built from 11 residues. Trimming took off 4 bases at V and 4 bases at J, with 7 bases between the two ends. The V call is TRBV20-1, the J call TRBJ1-1; the D is unclear. The sample was peripheral blood. This sequence was found in a woman younger than 30 with acute or convalescent COVID-19. The CDR3 is CSAILRTEAFF. DNA for the CDR3: TGCAGTGCTATCCTACGCACTGAAGCTTTCTTT.